This section outlines one T cell receptor (beta chain) sequence together with its context. Its specificity is unknown. Germline lookup yields CDR1 SGHTA and CDR2 FQGTGA. This CDR3 comprises 14 residues. Trimming removed 5 bases from V and 6 bases from J, with 14 bases in between. These data originate in a study of cytomegalovirus exposure and HLA in healthy donors. Study-wide findings and caveats: Indistinguishability led to the exclusion of some V segments, TRBV6-2 and TRBV6-3 included. The authors later linked a missense DCLRE1C variant to TCR beta V- and J-gene trimming. Specific recognition of CMV antigens was confirmed in vitro for a few chains (all CMV-associated). DRB1 had the most TCR associations and HLA-C the fewest, a later analysis found, with rates varying by HLA locus.

The PCR contained 60 Vbeta and 13 Jbeta primers. Assay used: immunoSEQ multiplex PCR; TCRdb lists only in-frame clones, some missing. The table lists around 160,000 clones. The clonotype was recovered from a woman in her fifties or sixties in good health and CMV-seronegative. Input material: PBMCs. The chain recombines TRBV7-3 with TRBJ2-1, with D possibly TRBD1 on 7 matching bases. CDR3 loop: CASSRPQGGNEQFF. DNA for the CDR3: TGTGCCAGCAGCCGACCCCAGGGGGGCAATGAGCAGTTCTTC.